This TCR beta chain was found in a study of OX40 agonist ivuxolimab in advanced cancers. Across the whole study: Ivuxolimab, an agonist antibody against OX40 (CD134), was given to patients. Hepatocellular carcinoma, melanoma, renal cell or head and neck cancer was diagnosed in the dose-escalation patients.

Using immunoSEQ multiplex PCR, the repertoire was profiled, and TCRdb retains in-frame clones only, with some absent. The data hold tens of thousands of clones, with just under 90% observed a single time. V was pared by 5 bases and J by 9 bases, with 8 bases between. Per the germline V gene, CDR1 is PRHDT and CDR2 is FYEKMQ (reference sequence). CDR3 size: 11 residues. The rearrangement uses TRBV13 and TRBJ1-3; D unclear. The material was CD4+ or CD8+ T cells sorted from blood, obtained in a trial of the OX40 agonist ivuxolimab. This TCR was sampled from an adult with an advanced solid tumor such as melanoma, head and neck, liver or kidney cancer. CDR3 residues: CASSLESTIYF. CDR3 nucleotides: TGTGCCAGCAGCCTTGAGAGCACCATATATTTT.